The 23 T cell receptor beta chains presented below share a single source sample, sequenced in a study of CD8 T cells in ankylosing spondylitis. TCRdb re-analysed the 5' RACE reads in MiXCR, keeping a single row per CDR3 protein. The sample contains 750,000 to 850,000 distinct CDR3 sequences, approximately 12% of which appear only once. Overall study findings and caveats: Blood from ankylosing spondylitis patients appeared to carry a characteristic roughly 8-variant TCR beta motif.

These receptors have no known antigen. The sample consisted of blood, either unsorted or a sorted T cell fraction (not recorded which). These receptors all come from a male donor with ankylosing spondylitis.

The chain carries TRBV2 and TRBJ2-1; D gene uncertain. The germline V gene has CDR1 SNHLY and CDR2 FYNNEI. This CDR3 spans 14 amino acids. Trimming pared 5 bases from V and 2 bases from J, leaving 10 bases between. The CDR3 loop reads CASSQGTPYNEQFF. Here the CDR3 DNA reads TGTGCCAGCAGTCAAGGAACACCCTACAATGAGCAGTTCTTC.

This clonotype was found a few times. V is TRBV20-1 and J is TRBJ2-7, with D uncertain. Trimming cost V 3 bases and J 3 bases, with 18 bases left between them. CDR3 length equals 15 residues. CDR1 is DFQATT, CDR2 SNEGSKA, per germline (reference sequence). CDR3 sequence reads: CSASARPTRRYEQYF. Here the CDR3 DNA reads TGCAGTGCTAGCGCACGCCCCACCAGGCGCTACGAGCAGTACTTC.

The genes are TRBV6-5 and TRBJ1-2; the match to TRBD1 covers 10 bases. Trimming at V came to 3 bases and at J to 5 bases, leaving 6 bases not matched to a gene. This CDR3 region has 15 residues. Germline CDR1 MNHEY, CDR2 SVGAGI. Here the CDR3 DNA reads TGTGCCAGCAGTTATGGTTTGGACAGGGGGTATGGCTACACCTTC. Translating gives CASSYGLDRGYGYTF.

The chain uses TRBV11-1 and TRBJ2-3; 9 bases are a match to TRBD2. Germline V gene data show CDR1 as SGHAT and CDR2 as FQDESV (reference sequence). The ends lost 6 bases at V and 0 bases at J; junction bases unmatched: 16. The CDR3 is made up of 19 amino acids. DNA for the CDR3: TGTGCCAGCAGATCTCCCCTCGGGCGGGGGGGCCTGAGCACAGATACGCAGTATTTT. Translating gives CASRSPLGRGGLSTDTQYF.

This clonotype appeared a few times. The gene calls are TRBV7-9 and TRBJ2-2; the match to TRBD2 covers 12 bases. The CDR3 spans 17 residues. Germline CDR1 is SEHNR and CDR2 is FQNEAQ (reference sequence). Trimming cost V 5 bases and J 6 bases; bases outside gene matches: 10. CDR3 sequence: CASSRLGLAGTAGELFF. Written as DNA, the CDR3 is TGTGCCAGCAGCCGGCTAGGACTAGCGGGAACGGCCGGGGAGCTGTTTTTT.

The J gene is TRBJ2-5, the V gene TRBV20-1, with D possibly matching TRBD2 (6 bases). Trimming took off 5 bases at V and 2 bases at J, with 12 bases between the two ends. The CDR3 runs to 13 residues. The V gene's germline CDR1 is DFQATT and CDR2 SNEGSKA (reference sequence). The CDR3 DNA follows: TGCAGTGCTCCAAGACTAGTTCAAGAGACCCAGTACTTC. It specifies CSAPRLVQETQYF.

This clonotype was picked up many times. The rearrangement uses TRBV20-1 and TRBJ2-3, with 10 positions matching TRBD2. The CDR3 extends over 15 amino acids. Germline V gene sequence: CDR1 DFQATT, CDR2 SNEGSKA (reference sequence). Losses at the gene ends were 5 bases for V and 3 bases for J; bases not matched to a gene: 8. DNA for the CDR3: TGCAGTGCTCCGAAGCGGGAGGGAGGTACAGATACGCAGTATTTT. Its protein is CSAPKREGGTDTQYF.

This clonotype has just a few counts. J is TRBJ1-5 and V is TRBV6-2 or TRBV6-3, with TRBD1 as a possible D gene (5 bases). CDR3 size: 15 residues. Germline-derived CDR1 and CDR2 are MNHEY and SVGEGT. Trimming left V 3 bases short and J 0 bases short, with 9 bases between. The CDR3 bases are TGTGCCAGCAGTTATCGGGGCCTTAGCAATCAGCCCCAGCATTTT. Translating gives CASSYRGLSNQPQHF.

This clonotype came up many times. The chain employs TRBV7-2 and TRBJ2-7; 14 bases match TRBD2. Germline trimming cut 5 bases from V and 2 bases from J; bases unmatched to any gene: 2. The germline CDR1 and CDR2 sequences are SGHTA and FQGNSA. The CDR3 sequence is 15 residues long. CDR3 amino acids: CASSKTSGGAYEQYF. The DNA of the CDR3 is TGTGCCAGCAGCAAGACTAGCGGGGGGGCCTACGAGCAGTACTTC. Looking up the rest from reference TRBV7-2 and TRBJ2-7 gives the full variable domain: GAGVSQSPSNKVTEKGKDVELRCDPISGHTALYWYRQSLGQGLEFLIYFQGNSAPDKSGLPSDRFSAERTGGSVSTLTIQRTQQEDSAVYLCASSKTSGGAYEQYFGPGTRLTVT.

The chain has TRBV4-3 and TRBJ2-1; 9 bases match TRBD1. Trimming removed 0 bases from V and 5 bases from J; junction bases left unmatched: 8. The CDR3 spans 17 residues. Germline assignment: CDR1 LGHNA and CDR2 YSLEER. The DNA of the CDR3 is TGCGCCAGCAGCCAAGAACCCCTTGGACAGGGGAACAATGAGCAGTTCTTC. This gives the protein CASSQEPLGQGNNEQFF.

This clonotype has a handful of counts. The V and J genes are TRBV11-2 and TRBJ1-2; D ambiguous. From germline, CDR1 is SGHAT and CDR2 FQNNGV. V lost 2 bases to trimming and J lost 0 bases, with 16 bases between them. The CDR3 sequence is 17 residues long. The CDR3 protein is CASSLYPALGSNYGYTF. The CDR3 coding sequence is TGTGCCAGCAGCTTATATCCCGCCCTTGGGTCTAACTATGGCTACACCTTC.

This clonotype was seen ten or more times. The CDR3 DNA follows: TGCAGCGTTGTGTCTGCTACCTATGGCTACACCTTC. This gives the protein CSVVSATYGYTF. J is TRBJ1-2 and V is TRBV29-1; D ambiguous. V shed 4 bases and J shed 4 bases, with 10 bases lying between them. Germline CDR1 SQVTM, CDR2 ANQGSEA. The CDR3 contains 12 residues.

This clonotype was seen a few times. This chain uses TRBV24-1 with TRBJ2-3, with D unresolved. Per the germline V gene, CDR1 is KGHDR and CDR2 is SFDVKD. V was shortened by 8 bases and J by 2 bases, with 7 bases between the two germline ends. The CDR3 is 12 residues long. The CDR3 reads CATTGPTDTQYF. The DNA for the CDR3 is TGTGCCACCACCGGACCCACAGATACGCAGTATTTT.

This clonotype was counted a few times. This chain links TRBV7-2 with TRBJ2-1; D possibly corresponds to TRBD1 (6 bases). V lost 5 bases and J 8 bases, leaving 22 bases between the germline ends. Germline-derived CDR1 and CDR2 are SGHTA and FQGNSA. The CDR3 is 16 residues long. CDR3 sequence: CASSRYEGVDEDEQFF. CDR3 sequence (DNA): TGTGCCAGCAGCCGCTACGAGGGGGTGGATGAAGATGAGCAGTTCTTC.

This chain connects TRBV18 to TRBJ2-5; 9 bases are a match to TRBD1. Trimming took 3 bases from V and 1 from J; bases not matched to a gene: 3. The CDR3 contains 15 residues. Germline CDR1 KGHSH, CDR2 LQKENI. CDR3 nucleotide sequence: TGTGCCAGCTCACCTGGGACAGGGTTCCAAGAGACCCAGTACTTC. Translating gives CASSPGTGFQETQYF. Combining the CDR3 with reference TRBV18 and TRBJ2-5 gives the whole variable domain NAGVMQNPRHLVRRRGQEARLRCSPMKGHSHVYWYRQLPEEGLKFMVYLQKENIIDESGMPKERFSAEFPKEGPSILRIQQVVRGDSAAYFCASSPGTGFQETQYFGPGTRLLVL.

The rearrangement uses TRBV6-2 or TRBV6-3 and TRBJ2-7, with D tentatively TRBD1 or TRBD2 (6 bases each). Per germline, CDR1 MNHEY and CDR2 SVGEGT. V was clipped by 1 base and J by 4 bases, with 11 bases between them. The CDR3 loop spans 14 amino acids. The CDR3 DNA reads TGTGCCAGCAGTTACTTCCGGGGGCCGTACGAGCAGTACTTC. Amino acid sequence: CASSYFRGPYEQYF.

The chain is built from TRBV4-2 and TRBJ1-2; 7 bases are shared with TRBD1. Germline V gives CDR1 LGHNA, CDR2 YNFKEQ. Unmatched junction bases numbered 7, after V lost 4 bases and J lost 5 bases. The CDR3 has 14 amino acids. CDR3 in amino acids: CASSPGDSQYGYTF. CDR3 in DNA: TGTGCCAGCAGCCCTGGGGACAGTCAGTATGGCTACACCTTC.

This clonotype came up a few times. The gene calls are TRBV20-1 and TRBJ1-5; tentative D call: TRBD1 (5 bases). Germline V gives CDR1 DFQATT, CDR2 SNEGSKA (reference sequence). This CDR3 is built from 13 residues. Deletions cut 4 bases from V and 0 bases from J, with 7 bases between. The CDR3 DNA reads TGCAGTGCTACGACAGATAGCAATCAGCCCCAGCATTTT. Translation: CSATTDSNQPQHF.

The V call is TRBV10-3, the J call TRBJ2-7; 7 bases are shared with TRBD2. CDR1 ENHRY and CDR2 SYGVKD come from the germline V gene. There are 15 residues in the CDR3. The ends lost 6 bases at V and 2 bases at J; junction bases unmatched: 10. The CDR3 coding sequence is TGTGCCATCAGCCCCGGGCGGGGGTCGACCTACGAGCAGTACTTC. Translated: CAISPGRGSTYEQYF.

V and J are TRBV11-2 and TRBJ1-3, with D uncertain. Germline CDR1 reads SGHAT; CDR2 reads FQNNGV. The CDR3 contains 15 residues. V lost 7 bases and J 1 base, leaving 14 bases between the germline ends. The CDR3 is CASTPRPSSGNTIYF. The DNA for the CDR3 is TGTGCCAGCACGCCGCGGCCGAGTTCTGGAAACACCATATATTTT.

This clonotype occurred a few times. CDR3 nucleotides: TGCAGTGCCATGAGTCCGGGACAGGTTTATGAAAAACTGTTTTTT. It is translated as CSAMSPGQVYEKLFF. The rearrangement joins TRBV20-1 to TRBJ1-4, with 8 bases identical to TRBD1. From germline, CDR1 is DFQATT and CDR2 SNEGSKA (reference sequence). The CDR3 contains 15 residues. V dropped 6 bases and J dropped 6; count of bases not matched to a gene: 12.

This clonotype was counted a few times. V and J are TRBV20-1 and TRBJ2-7; a weak D match, TRBD1 (6 bases). The CDR3 covers 12 residues. Germline V gene lookup returns CDR1 DFQATT and CDR2 SNEGSKA (reference sequence). Trimming shortened V by 6 bases and J by 9 bases, and 18 bases separated the two germline ends. The CDR3 bases are TGCAGTGCCCGGGGACACCCGTCCGGGCAGTACTTC. Its protein is CSARGHPSGQYF.

V and J are TRBV4-2 and TRBJ2-1; weak D call: TRBD1 (5 bases). Trimming cost V 5 bases and J 3 bases, with 14 bases left between them. Germline V gene lookup returns CDR1 LGHNA and CDR2 YNFKEQ. CDR3 size: 15 residues. This CDR3 is CASSGRVLDYNEQFF. The CDR3, as DNA: TGTGCCAGCAGCGGCAGGGTTCTCGACTACAATGAGCAGTTCTTC.